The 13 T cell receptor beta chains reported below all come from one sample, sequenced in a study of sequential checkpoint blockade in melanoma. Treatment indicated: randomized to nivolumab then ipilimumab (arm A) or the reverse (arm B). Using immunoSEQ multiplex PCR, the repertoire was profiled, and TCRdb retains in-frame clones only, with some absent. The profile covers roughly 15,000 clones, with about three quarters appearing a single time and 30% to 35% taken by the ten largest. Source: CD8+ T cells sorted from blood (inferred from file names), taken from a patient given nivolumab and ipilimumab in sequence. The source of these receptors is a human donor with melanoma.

CDR3 in amino acids: CASSEEFRGPAEYF. CDR3 DNA sequence: TGTGCCAGCAGTGAAGAATTCAGGGGGCCGGCGGAGTACTTC. This chain uses TRBV6-1 with TRBJ2-5, with 8 positions matching TRBD1. The CDR3 spans 14 residues. Trimming at V came to 1 base and at J to 12 bases, leaving 10 bases not matched to a gene. Germline lookup yields CDR1 MNHNS and CDR2 SASEGT.

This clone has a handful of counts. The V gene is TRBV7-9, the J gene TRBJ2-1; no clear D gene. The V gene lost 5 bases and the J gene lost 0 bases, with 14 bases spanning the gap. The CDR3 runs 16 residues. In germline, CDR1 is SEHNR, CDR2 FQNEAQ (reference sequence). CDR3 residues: CASSQDLRSSYNEQFF. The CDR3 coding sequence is TGTGCCAGCAGCCAAGATCTGAGGAGCTCCTACAATGAGCAGTTCTTC.

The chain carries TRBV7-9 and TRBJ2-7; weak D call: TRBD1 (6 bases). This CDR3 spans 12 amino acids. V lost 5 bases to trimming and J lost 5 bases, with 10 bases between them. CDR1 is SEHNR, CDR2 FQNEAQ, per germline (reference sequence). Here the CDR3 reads CASSEGTHEQYF. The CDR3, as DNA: TGTGCCAGCAGCGAAGGGACACACGAGCAGTACTTC.

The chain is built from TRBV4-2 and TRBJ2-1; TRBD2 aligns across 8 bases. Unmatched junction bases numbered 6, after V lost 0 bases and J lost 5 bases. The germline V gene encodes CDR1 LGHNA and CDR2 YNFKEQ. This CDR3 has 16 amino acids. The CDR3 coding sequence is TGTGCCAGCAGCCAAGATCTTACTAGCGGTAACAATGAGCAGTTCTTC. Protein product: CASSQDLTSGNNEQFF.

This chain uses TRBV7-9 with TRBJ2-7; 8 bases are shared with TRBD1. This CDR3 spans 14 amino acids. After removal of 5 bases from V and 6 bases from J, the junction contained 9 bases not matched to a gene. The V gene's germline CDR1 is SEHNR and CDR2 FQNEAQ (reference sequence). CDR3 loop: CASSLGQGIREQYF. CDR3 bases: TGTGCCAGCAGCCTAGGACAGGGAATACGCGAGCAGTACTTC.

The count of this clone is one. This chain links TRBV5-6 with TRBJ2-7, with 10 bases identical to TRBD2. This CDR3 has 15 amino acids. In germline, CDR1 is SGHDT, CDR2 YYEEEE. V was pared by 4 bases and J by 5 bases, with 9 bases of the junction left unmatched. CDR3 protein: CASSHVLAGMHEQYF. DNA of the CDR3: TGTGCCAGCAGCCACGTACTAGCGGGAATGCACGAGCAGTACTTC. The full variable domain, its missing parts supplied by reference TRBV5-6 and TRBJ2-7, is DAGVTQSPTHLIKTRGQQVTLRCSPKSGHDTVSWYQQALGQGPQFIFQYYEEEERQRGNFPDRFSGHQFPNYSSELNVNALLLGDSALYLCASSHVLAGMHEQYFGPGTRLTVT.

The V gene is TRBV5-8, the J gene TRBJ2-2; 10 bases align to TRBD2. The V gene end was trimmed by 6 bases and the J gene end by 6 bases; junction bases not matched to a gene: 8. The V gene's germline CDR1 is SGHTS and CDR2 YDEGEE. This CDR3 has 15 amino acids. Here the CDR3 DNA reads TGTGCCAGCACCGAGGTTCTAGCGGGGGCCGGGGAGCTGTTTTTT. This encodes CASTEVLAGAGELFF.

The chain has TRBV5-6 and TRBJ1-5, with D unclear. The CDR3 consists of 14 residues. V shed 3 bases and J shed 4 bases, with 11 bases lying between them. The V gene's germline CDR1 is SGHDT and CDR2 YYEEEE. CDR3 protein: CASSSGVGNQPQHF. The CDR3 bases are TGTGCCAGCAGCTCAGGTGTCGGAAATCAGCCCCAGCATTTT.

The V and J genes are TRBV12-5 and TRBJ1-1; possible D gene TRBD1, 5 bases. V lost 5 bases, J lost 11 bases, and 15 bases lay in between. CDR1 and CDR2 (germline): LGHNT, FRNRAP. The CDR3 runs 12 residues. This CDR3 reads CASGQDPGYAFF. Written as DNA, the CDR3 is TGTGCTAGTGGTCAAGACCCAGGGTATGCTTTCTTT.

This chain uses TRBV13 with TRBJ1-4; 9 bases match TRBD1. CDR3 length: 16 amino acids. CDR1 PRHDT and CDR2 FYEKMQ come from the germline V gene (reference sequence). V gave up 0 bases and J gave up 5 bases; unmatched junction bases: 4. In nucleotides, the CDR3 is TGTGCCAGCAGCTTAGGACGACAGGGGGGAAATGAAAAACTGTTTTTT. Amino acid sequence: CASSLGRQGGNEKLFF.

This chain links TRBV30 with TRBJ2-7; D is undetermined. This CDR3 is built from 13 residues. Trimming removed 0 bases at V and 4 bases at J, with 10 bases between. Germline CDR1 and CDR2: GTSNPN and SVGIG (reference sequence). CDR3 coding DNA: TGTGCCTGGAGTGTAGCAGGTTTATACGAGCAGTACTTC. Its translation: CAWSVAGLYEQYF.

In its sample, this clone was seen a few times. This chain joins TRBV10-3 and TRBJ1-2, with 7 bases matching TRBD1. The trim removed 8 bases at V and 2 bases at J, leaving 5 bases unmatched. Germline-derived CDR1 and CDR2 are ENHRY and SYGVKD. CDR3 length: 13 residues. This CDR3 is CAIGPGGNYGYTF. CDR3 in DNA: TGTGCCATCGGCCCAGGGGGGAACTATGGCTACACCTTC.

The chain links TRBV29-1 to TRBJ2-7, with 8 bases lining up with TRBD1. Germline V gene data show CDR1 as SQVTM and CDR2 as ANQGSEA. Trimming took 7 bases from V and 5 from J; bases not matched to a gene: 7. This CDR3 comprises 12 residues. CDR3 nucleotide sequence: TGCAGCGGGACGGACAGGGTTGACGAGCAGTACTTC. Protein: CSGTDRVDEQYF.